This T cell receptor beta chain was captured in a study of T cells in Graves' hyperthyroidism and ophthalmopathy. This clonotype was counted many times. RNA transcripts provided the source from which TCR beta CDR3 regions were amplified. TCR CDR3 regions were first amplified by RT-PCR with HTBI primers. One entry per CDR3 protein, called by TCRdb with MiXCR from the multiplex PCR reads. The sample contains roughly 660,000 distinct CDR3 sequences, approximately 15% of which appear only once. Lactation, pregnancy, other autoimmune disease or uncontrolled infection excluded patients. PBMCs came from more than 9 ml fresh peripheral blood. The CDR3 has 15 residues. The ends were cut back, 5 bases at V and 1 base at J, with 13 bases in the middle.

V is TRBV12-3 or TRBV12-4 and J is TRBJ2-3; TRBD1 is a possible D gene (5 bases). Sequenced sample: blood. This TCR was sampled from a man aged 50 to 60 with Graves' hyperthyroidism. Written as DNA, the CDR3 is TGTGCCAGCAGTCCTACGACAGTCGGCACAGATACGCAGTATTTT. It yields the protein CASSPTTVGTDTQYF.